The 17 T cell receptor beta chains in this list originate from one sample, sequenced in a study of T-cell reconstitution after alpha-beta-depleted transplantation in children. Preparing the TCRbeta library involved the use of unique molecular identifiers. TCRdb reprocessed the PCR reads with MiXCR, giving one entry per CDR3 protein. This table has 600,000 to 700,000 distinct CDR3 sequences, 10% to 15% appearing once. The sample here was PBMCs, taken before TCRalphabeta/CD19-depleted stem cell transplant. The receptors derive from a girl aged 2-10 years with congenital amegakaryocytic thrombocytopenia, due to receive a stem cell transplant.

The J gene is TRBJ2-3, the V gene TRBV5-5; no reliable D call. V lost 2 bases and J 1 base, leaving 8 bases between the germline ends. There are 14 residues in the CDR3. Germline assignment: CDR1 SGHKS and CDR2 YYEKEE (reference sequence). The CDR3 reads CASSLRVGTDTQYF. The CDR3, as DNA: TGTGCCAGCAGCTTAAGGGTGGGCACAGATACGCAGTATTTT.

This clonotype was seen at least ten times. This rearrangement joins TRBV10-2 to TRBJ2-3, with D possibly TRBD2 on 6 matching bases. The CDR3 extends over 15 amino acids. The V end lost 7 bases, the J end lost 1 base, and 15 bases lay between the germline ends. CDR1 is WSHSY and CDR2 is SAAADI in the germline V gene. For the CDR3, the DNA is TGCGCCAGCACCCGAGGGCCTAGCGGCACAGATACGCAGTATTTT. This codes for CASTRGPSGTDTQYF.

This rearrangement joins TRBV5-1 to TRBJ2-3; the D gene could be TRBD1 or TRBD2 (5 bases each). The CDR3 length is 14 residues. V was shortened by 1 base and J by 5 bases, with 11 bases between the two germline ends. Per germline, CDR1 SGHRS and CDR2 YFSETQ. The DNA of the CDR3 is TGCGCCAGCAGCTTGTCGCTGGGGGTAGATACGCAGTATTTT. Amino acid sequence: CASSLSLGVDTQYF.

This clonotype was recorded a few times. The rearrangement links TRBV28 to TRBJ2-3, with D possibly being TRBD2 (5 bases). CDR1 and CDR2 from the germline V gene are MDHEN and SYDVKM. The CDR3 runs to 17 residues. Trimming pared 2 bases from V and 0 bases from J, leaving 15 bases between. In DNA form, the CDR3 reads TGTGCCAGCAGTTTAGCCACCACTAGGATTAGCACAGATACGCAGTATTTT. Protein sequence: CASSLATTRISTDTQYF.

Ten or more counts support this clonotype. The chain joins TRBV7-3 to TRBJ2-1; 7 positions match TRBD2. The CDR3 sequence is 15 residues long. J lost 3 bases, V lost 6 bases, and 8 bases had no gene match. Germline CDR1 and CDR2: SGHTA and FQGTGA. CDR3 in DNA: TGTGCCAGCAGGAAGGCGGGAGTGGTCTACAATGAGCAGTTCTTC. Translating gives CASRKAGVVYNEQFF.

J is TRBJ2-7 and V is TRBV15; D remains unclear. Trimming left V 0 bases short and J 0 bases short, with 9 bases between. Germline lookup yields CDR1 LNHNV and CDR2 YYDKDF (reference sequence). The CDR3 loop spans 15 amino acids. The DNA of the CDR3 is TGTGCCACCAGCAGAGATCGGGTACCCTCCTACGAGCAGTACTTC. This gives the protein CATSRDRVPSYEQYF.

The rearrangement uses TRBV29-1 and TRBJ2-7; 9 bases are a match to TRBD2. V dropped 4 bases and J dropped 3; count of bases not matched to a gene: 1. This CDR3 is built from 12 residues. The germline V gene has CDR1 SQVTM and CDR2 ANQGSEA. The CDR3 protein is CSVAREGYEQYF. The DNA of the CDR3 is TGCAGCGTTGCGCGGGAGGGCTACGAGCAGTACTTC.

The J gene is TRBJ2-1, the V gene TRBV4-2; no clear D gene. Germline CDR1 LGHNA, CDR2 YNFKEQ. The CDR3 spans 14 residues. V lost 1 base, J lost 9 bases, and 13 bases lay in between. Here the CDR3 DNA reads TGTGCCAGCAGCCAAGTCACACCCGTGGGTGAGCAGTTCTTC. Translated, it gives CASSQVTPVGEQFF.

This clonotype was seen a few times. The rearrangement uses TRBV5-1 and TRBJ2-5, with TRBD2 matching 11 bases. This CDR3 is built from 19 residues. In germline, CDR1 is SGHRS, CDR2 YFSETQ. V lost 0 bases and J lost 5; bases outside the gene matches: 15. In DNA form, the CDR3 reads TGCGCCAGCAGCTTGGAGGGTACTAGCGGGAGTCCGAGTTGGGAGACCCAGTACTTC. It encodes CASSLEGTSGSPSWETQYF. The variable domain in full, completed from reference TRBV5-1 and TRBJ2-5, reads KAGVTQTPRYLIKTRGQQVTLSCSPISGHRSVSWYQQTPGQGLQFLFEYFSETQRNKGNFPGRFSGRQFSNSRSEMNVSTLELGDSALYLCASSLEGTSGSPSWETQYFGPGTRLLVL.

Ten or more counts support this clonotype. CDR3 residues: CASSSDRATEAFF. CDR3 nucleotides: TGCGCCAGCAGCTCGGACAGAGCCACTGAAGCTTTCTTT. The V and J genes are TRBV5-1 and TRBJ1-1; a weak D match, TRBD1 (6 bases). Germline lookup yields CDR1 SGHRS and CDR2 YFSETQ. The CDR3 has 13 amino acids. The V and J ends lost 3 bases and 4 bases respectively, with 10 bases between them.

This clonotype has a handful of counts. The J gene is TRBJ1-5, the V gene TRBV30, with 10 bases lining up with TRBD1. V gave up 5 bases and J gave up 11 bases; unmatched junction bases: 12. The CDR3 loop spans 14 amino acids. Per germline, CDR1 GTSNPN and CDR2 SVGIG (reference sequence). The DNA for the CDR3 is TGTGCCTGGGGCCGGGACAGGGGAGAAATGGCCCAGCATTTT. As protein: CAWGRDRGEMAQHF.

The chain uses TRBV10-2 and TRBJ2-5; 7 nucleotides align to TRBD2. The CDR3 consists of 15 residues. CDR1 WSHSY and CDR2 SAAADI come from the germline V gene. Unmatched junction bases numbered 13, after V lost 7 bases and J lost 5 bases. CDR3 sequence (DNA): TGCGCCAGCACGAGGAGGGAGGGCCGACGTGAGACCCAGTACTTC. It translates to CASTRREGRRETQYF.

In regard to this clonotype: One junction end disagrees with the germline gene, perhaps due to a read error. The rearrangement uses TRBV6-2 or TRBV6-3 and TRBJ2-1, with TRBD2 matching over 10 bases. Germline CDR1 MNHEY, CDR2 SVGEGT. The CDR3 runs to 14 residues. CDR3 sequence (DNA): TGTGCCAGCTCAAGGACTAGCGGCTACAATGGGCAGTTCTTC. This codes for CASSRTSGYNGQFF.

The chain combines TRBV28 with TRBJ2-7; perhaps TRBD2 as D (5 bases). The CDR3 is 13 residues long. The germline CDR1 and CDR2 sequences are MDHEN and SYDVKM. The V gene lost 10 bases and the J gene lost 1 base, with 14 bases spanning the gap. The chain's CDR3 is CATLVAGSYEQYF. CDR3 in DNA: TGTGCCACCCTAGTTGCGGGTTCCTACGAGCAGTACTTC.

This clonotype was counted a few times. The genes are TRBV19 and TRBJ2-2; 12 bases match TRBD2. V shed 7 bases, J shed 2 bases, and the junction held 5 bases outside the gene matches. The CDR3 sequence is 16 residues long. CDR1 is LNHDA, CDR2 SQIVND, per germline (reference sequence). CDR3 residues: CASMRLAGVNTGELFF. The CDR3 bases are TGTGCCAGTATGAGACTAGCGGGAGTAAACACCGGGGAGCTGTTTTTT.

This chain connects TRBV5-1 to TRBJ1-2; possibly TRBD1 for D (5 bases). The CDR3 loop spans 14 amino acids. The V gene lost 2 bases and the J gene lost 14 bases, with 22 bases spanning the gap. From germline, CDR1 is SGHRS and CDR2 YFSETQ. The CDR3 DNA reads TGCGCCAGCAGCTTAGGGGACCGCCGGGAGCTACGGACCTTC. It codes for CASSLGDRRELRTF.

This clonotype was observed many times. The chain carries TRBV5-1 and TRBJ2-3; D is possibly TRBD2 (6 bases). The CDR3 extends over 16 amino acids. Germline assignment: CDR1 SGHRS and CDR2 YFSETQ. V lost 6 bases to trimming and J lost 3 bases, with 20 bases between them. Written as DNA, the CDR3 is TGCGCCAGCACAGGCGGGGCCAAGGCGGGGACAGATACGCAGTATTTT. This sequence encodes CASTGGAKAGTDTQYF.